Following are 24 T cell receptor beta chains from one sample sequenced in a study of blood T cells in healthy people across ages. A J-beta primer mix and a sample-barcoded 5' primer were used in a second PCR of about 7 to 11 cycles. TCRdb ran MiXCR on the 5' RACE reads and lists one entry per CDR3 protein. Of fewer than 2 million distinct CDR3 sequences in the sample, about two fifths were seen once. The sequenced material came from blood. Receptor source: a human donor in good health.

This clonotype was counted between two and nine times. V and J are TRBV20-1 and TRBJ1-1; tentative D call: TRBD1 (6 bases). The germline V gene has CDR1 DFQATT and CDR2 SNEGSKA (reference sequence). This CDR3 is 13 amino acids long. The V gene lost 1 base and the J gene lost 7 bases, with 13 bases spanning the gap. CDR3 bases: TGCAGTGCTAGAGTATGGGTACAGGGTGAAGCTTTCTTT. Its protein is CSARVWVQGEAFF.

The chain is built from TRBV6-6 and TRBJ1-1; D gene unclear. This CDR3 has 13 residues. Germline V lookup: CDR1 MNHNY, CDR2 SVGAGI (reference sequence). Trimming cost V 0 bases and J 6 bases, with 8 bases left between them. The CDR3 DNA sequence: TGTGCCAGCAGTTACTCAATCCAATCTGAAGCTTTCTTT. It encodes CASSYSIQSEAFF.

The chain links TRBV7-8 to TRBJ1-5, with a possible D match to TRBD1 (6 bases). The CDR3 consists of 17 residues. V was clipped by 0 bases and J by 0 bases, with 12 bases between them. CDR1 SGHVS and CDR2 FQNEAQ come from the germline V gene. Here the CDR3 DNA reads TGTGCCAGCAGCTTAGCGGAGGACAGCTATAGCAATCAGCCCCAGCATTTT. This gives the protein CASSLAEDSYSNQPQHF. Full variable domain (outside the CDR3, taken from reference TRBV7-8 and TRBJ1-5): GAGVSQSPRYKVAKRGQDVALRCDPISGHVSLFWYQQALGQGPEFLTYFQNEAQLDKSGLPSDRFFAERPEGSVSTLKIQRTQQEDSAVYLCASSLAEDSYSNQPQHFGDGTRLSIL.

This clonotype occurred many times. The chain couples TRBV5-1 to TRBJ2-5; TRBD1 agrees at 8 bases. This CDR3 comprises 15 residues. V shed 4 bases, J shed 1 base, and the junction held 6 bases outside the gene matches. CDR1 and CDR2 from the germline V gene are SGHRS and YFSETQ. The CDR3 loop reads CASSPNTGGQETQYF. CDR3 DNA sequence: TGCGCCAGCAGCCCTAATACAGGGGGCCAAGAGACCCAGTACTTC.

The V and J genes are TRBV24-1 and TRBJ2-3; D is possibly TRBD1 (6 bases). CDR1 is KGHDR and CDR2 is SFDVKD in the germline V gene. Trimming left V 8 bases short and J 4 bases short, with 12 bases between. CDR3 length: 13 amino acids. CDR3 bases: TGTGCCACCAACCAGGGGAGTGCAGATACGCAGTATTTT. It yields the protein CATNQGSADTQYF.

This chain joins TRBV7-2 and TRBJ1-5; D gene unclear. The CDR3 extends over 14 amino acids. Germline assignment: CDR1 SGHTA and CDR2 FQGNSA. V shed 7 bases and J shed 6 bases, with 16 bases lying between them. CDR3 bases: TGTGCCAGCACCTTCCCTGGCGGAGGTCAGCCCCAGCATTTT. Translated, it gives CASTFPGGGQPQHF. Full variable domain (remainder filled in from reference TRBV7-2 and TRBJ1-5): GAGVSQSPSNKVTEKGKDVELRCDPISGHTALYWYRQSLGQGLEFLIYFQGNSAPDKSGLPSDRFSAERTGGSVSTLTIQRTQQEDSAVYLCASTFPGGGQPQHFGDGTRLSIL.

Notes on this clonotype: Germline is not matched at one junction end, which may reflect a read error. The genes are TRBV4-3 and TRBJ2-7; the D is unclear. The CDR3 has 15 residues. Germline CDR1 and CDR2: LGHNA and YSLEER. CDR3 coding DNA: TGCGCCAGCAGCCAAGTGTGGGTCACCTCCTGCGAGCAGTACTTC. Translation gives CASSQVWVTSCEQYF.

CDR3 protein: CASSGEGRRANEKLFF. The CDR3 DNA reads as TGTGCCAGCAGTGGGGAGGGGCGAAGGGCAAATGAAAAACTGTTTTTT. V usage is TRBV28 and J usage is TRBJ1-4; D possibly corresponds to TRBD1 (5 bases). Looked up from germline, CDR1 is MDHEN and CDR2 is SYDVKM. The CDR3 is 16 amino acids. Trimming removed 5 bases from V and 5 bases from J, with 18 bases in between. Drawing the rest from reference TRBV28 and TRBJ1-4, the complete variable domain is DVKVTQSSRYLVKRTGEKVFLECVQDMDHENMFWYRQDPGLGLRLIYFSYDVKMKEKGDIPEGYSVSREKKERFSLILESASTNQTSMYLCASSGEGRRANEKLFFGSGTQLSVL.

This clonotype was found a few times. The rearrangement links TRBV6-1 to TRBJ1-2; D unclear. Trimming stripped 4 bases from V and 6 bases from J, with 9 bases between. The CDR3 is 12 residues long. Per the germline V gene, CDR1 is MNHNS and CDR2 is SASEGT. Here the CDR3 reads CASSARPNGYTF. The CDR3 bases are TGTGCCAGCAGTGCAAGACCCAATGGCTACACCTTC.

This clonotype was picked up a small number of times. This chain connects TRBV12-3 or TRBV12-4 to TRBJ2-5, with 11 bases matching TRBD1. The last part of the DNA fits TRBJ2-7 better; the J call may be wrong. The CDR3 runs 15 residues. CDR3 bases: TGTGCCAGCAGCCCCTCCGGGACAGGGGGACACGAGCAGTACTTC. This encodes CASSPSGTGGHEQYF.

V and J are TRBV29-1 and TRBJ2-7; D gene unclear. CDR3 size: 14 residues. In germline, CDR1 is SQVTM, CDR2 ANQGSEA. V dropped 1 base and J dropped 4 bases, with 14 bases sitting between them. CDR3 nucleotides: TGCAGCGTTGAAGTTGGCCAGATTCTTTACGAGCAGTACTTC. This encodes CSVEVGQILYEQYF.

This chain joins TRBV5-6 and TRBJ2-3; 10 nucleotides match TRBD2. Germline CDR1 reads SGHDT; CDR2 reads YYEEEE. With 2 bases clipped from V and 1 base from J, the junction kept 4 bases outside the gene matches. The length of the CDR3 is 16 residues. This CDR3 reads CASSFTLAGGTDTQYF. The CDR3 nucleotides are TGTGCCAGCAGCTTTACCCTAGCGGGGGGCACAGATACGCAGTATTTT.

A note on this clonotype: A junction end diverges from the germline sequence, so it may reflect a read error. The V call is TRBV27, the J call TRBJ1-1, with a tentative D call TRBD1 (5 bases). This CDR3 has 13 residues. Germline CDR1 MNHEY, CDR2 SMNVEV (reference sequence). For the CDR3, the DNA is TGTGCCAGCACCGGGGGTTTGAACGCTGAAGCTTTCTTT. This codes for CASTGGLNAEAFF.

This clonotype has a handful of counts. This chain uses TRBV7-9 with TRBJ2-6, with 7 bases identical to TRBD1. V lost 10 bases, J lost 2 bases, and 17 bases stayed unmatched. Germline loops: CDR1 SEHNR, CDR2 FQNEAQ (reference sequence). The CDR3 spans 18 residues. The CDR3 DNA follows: TGTGCCACTACAAAACGACAGGGCCTAGAGGCTGGGGCCAACGTCCTGACTTTC. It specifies CATTKRQGLEAGANVLTF.

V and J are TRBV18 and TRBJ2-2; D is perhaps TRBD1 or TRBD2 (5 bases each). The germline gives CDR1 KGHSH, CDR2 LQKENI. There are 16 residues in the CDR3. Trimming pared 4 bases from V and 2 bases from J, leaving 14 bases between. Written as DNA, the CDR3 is TGTGCCAGCTCACGAAACCGGGACGCTAACACCGGGGAGCTGTTTTTT. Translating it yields CASSRNRDANTGELFF.

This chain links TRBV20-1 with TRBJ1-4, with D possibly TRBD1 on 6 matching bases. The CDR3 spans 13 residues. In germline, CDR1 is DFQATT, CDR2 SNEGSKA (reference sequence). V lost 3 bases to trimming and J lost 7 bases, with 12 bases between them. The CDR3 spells CSASLAGVEKLFF. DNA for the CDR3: TGCAGTGCTAGCTTGGCAGGGGTTGAAAAACTGTTTTTT.

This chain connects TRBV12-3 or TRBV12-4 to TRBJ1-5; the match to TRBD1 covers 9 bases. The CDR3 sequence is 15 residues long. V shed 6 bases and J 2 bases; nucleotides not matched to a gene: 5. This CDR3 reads CASRTTGGGNQPQHF. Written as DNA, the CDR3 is TGTGCCAGCAGAACGACAGGGGGAGGCAATCAGCCCCAGCATTTT.

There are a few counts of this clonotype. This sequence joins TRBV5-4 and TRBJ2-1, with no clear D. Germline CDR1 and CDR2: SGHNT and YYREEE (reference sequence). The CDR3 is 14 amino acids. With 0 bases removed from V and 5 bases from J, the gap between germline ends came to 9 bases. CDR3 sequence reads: CASSLEANNNEQFF. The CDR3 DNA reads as TGTGCCAGCAGCTTGGAGGCCAACAACAATGAGCAGTTCTTC.

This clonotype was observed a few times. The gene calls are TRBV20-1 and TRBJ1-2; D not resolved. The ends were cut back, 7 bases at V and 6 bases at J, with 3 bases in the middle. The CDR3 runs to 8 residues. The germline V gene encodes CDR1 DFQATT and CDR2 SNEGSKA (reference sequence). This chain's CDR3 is CSGNGYTF. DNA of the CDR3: TGCAGTGGGAATGGCTACACCTTC.

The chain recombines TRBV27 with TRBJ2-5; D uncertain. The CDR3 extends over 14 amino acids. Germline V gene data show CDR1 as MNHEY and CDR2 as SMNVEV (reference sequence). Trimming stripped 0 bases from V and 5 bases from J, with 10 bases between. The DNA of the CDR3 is TGTGCCAGCAGTTTATCAGGTGGGGTCGAGACCCAGTACTTC. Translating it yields CASSLSGGVETQYF.

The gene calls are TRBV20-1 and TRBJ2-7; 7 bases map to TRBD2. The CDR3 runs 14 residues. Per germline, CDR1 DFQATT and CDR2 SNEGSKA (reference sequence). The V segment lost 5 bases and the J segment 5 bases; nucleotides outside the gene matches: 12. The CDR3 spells CSAWERGPTHEQYF. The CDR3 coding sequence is TGCAGTGCTTGGGAGCGGGGTCCAACCCACGAGCAGTACTTC.

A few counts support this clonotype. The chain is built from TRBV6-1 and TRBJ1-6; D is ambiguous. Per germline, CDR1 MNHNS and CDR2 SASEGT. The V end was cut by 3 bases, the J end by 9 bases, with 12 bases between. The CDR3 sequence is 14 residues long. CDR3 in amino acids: CASSDTGLGSPLHF. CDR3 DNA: TGTGCCAGCAGTGATACGGGGTTGGGTTCACCCCTCCACTTT.

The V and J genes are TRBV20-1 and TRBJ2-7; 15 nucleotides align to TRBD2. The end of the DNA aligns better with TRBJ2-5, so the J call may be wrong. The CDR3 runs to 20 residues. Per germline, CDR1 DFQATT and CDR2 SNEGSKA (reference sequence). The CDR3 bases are TGCAGTGCTAGAGATGTGTCTGGGACTAGCGGGGGGCGTGTAGGAGAGACCCAGTACTTC. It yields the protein CSARDVSGTSGGRVGETQYF.

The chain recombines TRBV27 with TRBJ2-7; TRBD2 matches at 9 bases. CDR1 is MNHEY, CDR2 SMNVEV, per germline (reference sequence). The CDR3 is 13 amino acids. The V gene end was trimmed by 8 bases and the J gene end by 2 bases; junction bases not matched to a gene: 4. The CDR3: CASASSGAYEQYF. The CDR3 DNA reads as TGTGCCAGCGCGTCTAGCGGGGCCTACGAGCAGTACTTC.